What follows are 18 T cell receptor beta chains derived from one specimen sequenced in a study of blood T cells in healthy people across ages. Then a second PCR, running roughly 6 to 12 cycles, was carried out with a sample-barcoded 5' primer and a J-beta primer mix. TCRdb ran MiXCR on the 5' RACE reads and lists one entry per CDR3 protein. The table shows about 930,000 distinct CDR3 sequences, with almost 30% occurring only once. These records were also assigned to another study, of T cells of mothers and their children.

Sequencing used blood. The receptors were sampled from a woman in her thirties or forties in good health.

The J gene is TRBJ2-7, the V gene TRBV7-8; 9 bases map to TRBD2. V was pared by 3 bases and J by 7 bases, with 16 bases of the junction left unmatched. The germline V gene has CDR1 SGHVS and CDR2 FQNEAQ. This CDR3 spans 17 amino acids. CDR3 residues: CASSFAGGFRSYNEQYF. For the CDR3, the DNA is TGTGCCAGCAGCTTTGCGGGGGGGTTTCGGAGCTACAATGAGCAGTACTTC.

This clonotype was detected once. The rearrangement joins TRBV20-1 to TRBJ2-7; D gene uncertain. V lost 1 base, J lost 0 bases, and 7 bases lay in between. Germline V gives CDR1 DFQATT, CDR2 SNEGSKA (reference sequence). The CDR3 loop spans 13 amino acids. DNA for the CDR3: TGCAGTGCTAGAGCCCCTACCTCCTACGAGCAGTACTTC. Amino acids: CSARAPTSYEQYF.

Only a few counts were recorded for this clonotype. This sequence joins TRBV12-3 or TRBV12-4 and TRBJ2-1, with D perhaps TRBD1 (5 bases). V lost 6 bases and J lost 5, with 11 bases in between. The CDR3 spans 13 residues. CDR3 in amino acids: CASRSTVDNEQFF. For the CDR3, the DNA is TGTGCCAGCAGATCGACAGTAGACAATGAGCAGTTCTTC.

As concerns this clonotype: Its ends do not fully match the called genes, so a read error is possible. The chain recombines TRBV29-1 with TRBJ1-2, with 7 bases identical to TRBD1. CDR3 length: 18 residues. The germline V gene encodes CDR1 SQVTM and CDR2 ANQGSEA. The CDR3 region is CSAEGSTGEWGANYGYTF. DNA for the CDR3: TGCAGCGCTGAAGGGTCAACAGGGGAGTGGGGAGCTAACTATGGCTACACCTTC.

The J gene is TRBJ1-1, the V gene TRBV29-1; D is uncertain. Trimming shortened V by 3 bases and J by 2 bases, and 7 bases separated the two germline ends. Looked up from germline, CDR1 is SQVTM and CDR2 is ANQGSEA. The CDR3 length is 12 residues. The CDR3 here is CSVDKGNTEAFF. As DNA, the CDR3 is TGCAGCGTTGATAAGGGAAACACTGAAGCTTTCTTT.

V usage is TRBV20-1 and J usage is TRBJ2-3; 12 positions agree with TRBD2. The CDR3 totals 14 residues. Germline V CDR1 and CDR2: DFQATT, SNEGSKA (reference sequence). Losses at the gene ends were 6 bases for V and 4 bases for J; bases not matched to a gene: 5. CDR3 residues: CSARRLAGADTQYF. The CDR3 DNA sequence: TGCAGTGCGCGGCGACTAGCGGGGGCAGATACGCAGTATTTT.

This clonotype was detected a few times. J is TRBJ2-5 and V is TRBV5-1; D tentatively fits TRBD1 or TRBD2 (6 bases each). The CDR3 loop spans 16 amino acids. The germline V gene has CDR1 SGHRS and CDR2 YFSETQ. CDR3 coding DNA: TGCGCAGTATTGAGGACGGGGGCCCCCAAACGGGTGACCCAGTACTTC. It translates to CAVLRTGAPKRVTQYF.

This clonotype was seen a handful of times. This chain uses TRBV5-4 with TRBJ2-1; 9 bases agree with TRBD2. V was clipped by 0 bases and J by 5 bases; unmatched bases: 3. This CDR3 spans 15 amino acids. The germline gives CDR1 SGHNT, CDR2 YYREEE (reference sequence). CDR3: CASSLGTSANNEQFF. The CDR3 bases are TGTGCCAGCAGCTTGGGGACTAGCGCTAACAATGAGCAGTTCTTC.

This clonotype was seen a handful of times. The chain employs TRBV6-6 and TRBJ1-5; a possible D gene is TRBD1 (5 bases). Trimming took 5 bases from V and 4 from J, leaving 15 bases between them. Germline V gene data show CDR1 as MNHNY and CDR2 as SVGAGI (reference sequence). There are 15 residues in the CDR3. CDR3 in amino acids: CASSRGTGGNQPQHF. The CDR3, as DNA: TGTGCCAGCAGTAGGGGAACCGGGGGAAATCAGCCCCAGCATTTT.

This clonotype has just a few counts. This chain links TRBV28 with TRBJ2-7; weak D call: TRBD1 (5 bases). CDR1 MDHEN and CDR2 SYDVKM come from the germline V gene. V dropped 4 bases and J dropped 7 bases, with 14 bases sitting between them. The CDR3 runs 13 residues. The CDR3 region has the DNA TGTGCCAGCAGTTCGGTAGGGGTCGGTGAGCAGTACTTC. This translates into CASSSVGVGEQYF.

The table lists this clonotype with a few counts. The chain is built from TRBV19 and TRBJ2-7; 7 nucleotides match TRBD2. Losses at the gene ends were 3 bases for V and 2 bases for J; bases not matched to a gene: 7. This CDR3 has 15 residues. CDR1 LNHDA and CDR2 SQIVND come from the germline V gene (reference sequence). As DNA, the CDR3 is TGTGCCAGTAGTATCGGGGGGACCCAGGCCTACGAGCAGTACTTC. Translation gives CASSIGGTQAYEQYF.

Ten or more counts support this clonotype. The chain is built from TRBV7-9 and TRBJ2-5; 14 bases line up with TRBD2. The germline CDR1 and CDR2 sequences are SEHNR and FQNEAQ (reference sequence). V lost 5 bases to trimming and J lost 3 bases; unmatched junction nucleotides: 5. The CDR3 spans 16 residues. The chain's CDR3 is CASSAGTSGGKETQYF. CDR3 DNA sequence: TGTGCCAGCAGCGCCGGGACTAGCGGGGGAAAAGAGACCCAGTACTTC. The full variable domain, with the rest looked up from reference TRBV7-9 and TRBJ2-5, is DTGVSQNPRHKITKRGQNVTFRCDPISEHNRLYWYRQTLGQGPEFLTYFQNEAQLEKSRLLSDRFSAERPKGSFSTLEIQRTEQGDSAMYLCASSAGTSGGKETQYFGPGTRLLVL.

In the case of this clonotype: The germline gene is not matched at one end of the junction; a read error may be the cause. The chain joins TRBV7-1 to TRBJ2-2; D is ambiguous. TRBV7-1 is reported as an ORF; its role is uncertain. This CDR3 has 13 residues. Here the CDR3 DNA reads TGTGCCAGCAGCCCAGCATACACCGGGGAGCTGTTTTTT. Translation: CASSPAYTGELFF.

On this clonotype itself: The junction and the germline gene differ at one end; a read error may be behind it. V is TRBV12-3 or TRBV12-4 and J is TRBJ2-5; 11 positions agree with TRBD1. The DNA end favors TRBJ2-7, so the J call may be wrong. The CDR3 is made up of 14 amino acids. CDR3 nucleotide sequence: TGTGCCGGCAGGGGACAGGGGGTGGCCTACGAGCAGTACTTC. Amino acid sequence: CAGRGQGVAYEQYF.

With regard to this clonotype: Compared with germline, one end of the junction differs, possibly owing to a read error. The CDR3, as DNA: TGTGCCAGCGGCTTATCAATTCCGGGACTAGCGGGGGGGCCGGAAGATACGCAGTATTTT. Amino acids: CASGLSIPGLAGGPEDTQYF. The rearrangement links TRBV7-2 to TRBJ2-3, with 16 nucleotides matching TRBD2. The CDR3 extends over 20 amino acids. Germline loops: CDR1 SGHTA, CDR2 FQGNSA.

The V gene is TRBV12-1, the J gene TRBJ1-1. TRBV12-1 is a known pseudogene. CDR3 size: 13 residues. The chain's CDR3 is CASSFNKNTEAFF. CDR3 in DNA: TGTGCCAGCAGCTTTAACAAGAACACTGAAGCTTTCTTT.

The chain couples TRBV15 to TRBJ2-5; tentative D call: TRBD2 (5 bases). CDR1 is LNHNV and CDR2 is YYDKDF in the germline V gene (reference sequence). The V end was cut by 0 bases, the J end by 0 bases, with 17 bases between. The CDR3 covers 18 residues. CDR3 in DNA: TGTGCCACCAGCAGAGATCATGGAGGTTCGAAGTACCAAGAGACCCAGTACTTC. Its translation is CATSRDHGGSKYQETQYF.

This clonotype was seen just once. One end of the junction is discordant with germline, which a read error may explain. The V gene is TRBV4-1, the J gene TRBJ1-6; D not certain. Germline-derived CDR1 and CDR2 are MGHRA and YSYEKL. The CDR3 consists of 19 residues. This chain's CDR3 is CASSSHVGSYSSHNSPLHF. The CDR3 nucleotides read TGCGCCAGCAGCTCCCACGTCGGCTCCTATAGCTCCCATAATTCACCCCTCCACTTT.